This T cell receptor beta chain was profiled in a study of shared clonotypes between healthy human individuals. Broader study findings: Among several donors, approximately 4.6% of naive CD4 clonotypes were found in common. Sequencing depth was predicted to influence how clonotypes are shared among donors. Only blood was sampled; tissue repertoires likely differ.

Comment on this clone: Its antigen is not known.

Execution of the assay was at deep level. The data were produced by immunoSEQ multiplex PCR, yet TCRdb's version contains in-frame clones alone and is incomplete. The sample carries 2 million to 3 million clones, more than 80% recorded once. V was clipped by 5 bases and J by 2 bases, with 15 bases between them. This CDR3 has 15 residues. CDR1 is LNHNV, CDR2 YYDKDF, per germline (reference sequence). The clonotype comes from a man aged 18 to 30 in good health. V and J are TRBV15 and TRBJ2-5; perhaps TRBD2 as D (6 bases). Sequenced material: naive CD4+ T cells sorted from blood. Specified subset: CD45RA+ positively selected. CDR3: CATSVGGAGQETQYF. As DNA, the CDR3 is TGTGCCACCAGCGTGGGAGGAGCGGGTCAAGAGACCCAGTACTTC.